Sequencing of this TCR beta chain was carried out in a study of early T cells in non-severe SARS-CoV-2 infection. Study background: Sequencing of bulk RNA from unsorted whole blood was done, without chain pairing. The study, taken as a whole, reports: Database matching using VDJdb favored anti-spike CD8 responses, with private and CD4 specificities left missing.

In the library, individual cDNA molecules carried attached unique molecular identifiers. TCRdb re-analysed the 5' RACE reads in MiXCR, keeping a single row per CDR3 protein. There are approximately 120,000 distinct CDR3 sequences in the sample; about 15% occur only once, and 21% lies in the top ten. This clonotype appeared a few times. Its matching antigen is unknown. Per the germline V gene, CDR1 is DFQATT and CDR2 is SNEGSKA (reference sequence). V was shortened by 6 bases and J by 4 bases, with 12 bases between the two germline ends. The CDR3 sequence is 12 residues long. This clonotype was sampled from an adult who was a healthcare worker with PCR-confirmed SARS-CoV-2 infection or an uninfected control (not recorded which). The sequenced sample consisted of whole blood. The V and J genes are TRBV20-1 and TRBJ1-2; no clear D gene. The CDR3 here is CSAYKSSYGYTF. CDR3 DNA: TGCAGTGCCTATAAATCGAGCTATGGCTACACCTTC.